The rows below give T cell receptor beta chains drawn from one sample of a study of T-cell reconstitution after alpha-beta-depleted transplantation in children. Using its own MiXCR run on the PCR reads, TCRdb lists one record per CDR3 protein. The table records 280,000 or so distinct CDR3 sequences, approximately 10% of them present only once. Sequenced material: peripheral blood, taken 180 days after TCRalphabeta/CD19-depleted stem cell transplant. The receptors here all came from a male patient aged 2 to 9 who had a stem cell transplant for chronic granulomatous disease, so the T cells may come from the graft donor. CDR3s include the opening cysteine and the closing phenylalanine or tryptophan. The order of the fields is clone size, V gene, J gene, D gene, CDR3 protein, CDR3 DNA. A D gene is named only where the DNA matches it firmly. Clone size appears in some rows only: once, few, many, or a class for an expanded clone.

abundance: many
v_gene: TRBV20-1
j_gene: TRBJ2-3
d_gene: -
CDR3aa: CSALDRRRGTQYF
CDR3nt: TGCAGTGCCCTAGACAGGAGACGTGGTACGCAGTATTTT

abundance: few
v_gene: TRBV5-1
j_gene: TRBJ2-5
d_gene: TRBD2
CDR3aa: CASSKLAGAGTQYF
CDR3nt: TGCGCCAGCAGCAAACTAGCGGGAGCGGGGACCCAGTACTTC

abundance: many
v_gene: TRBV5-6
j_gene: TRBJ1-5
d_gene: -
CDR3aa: CASSSLNGYSNQPQHF
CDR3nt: TGTGCCAGCAGCTCACTAAATGGCTATAGCAATCAGCCCCAGCATTTT

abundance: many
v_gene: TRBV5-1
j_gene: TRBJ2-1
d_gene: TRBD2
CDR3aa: CASSVGLAGPGEQFF
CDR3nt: TGCGCCAGCAGCGTGGGACTAGCGGGCCCGGGTGAGCAGTTCTTC

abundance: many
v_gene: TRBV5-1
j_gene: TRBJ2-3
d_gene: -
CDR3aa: CASSLARGGYTDTQYF
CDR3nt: TGCGCCAGCAGCTTGGCCAGGGGTGGGTACACAGATACGCAGTATTTT

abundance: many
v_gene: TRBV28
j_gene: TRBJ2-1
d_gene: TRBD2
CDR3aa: CASSSSVGTSPGDEQFF
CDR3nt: TGTGCCAGCAGTTCCAGCGTCGGGACTAGCCCAGGGGATGAGCAGTTCTTC

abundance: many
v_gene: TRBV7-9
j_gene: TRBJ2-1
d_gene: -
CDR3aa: CASSLAGDGHNEQFF
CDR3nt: TGTGCCAGCAGCTTAGCGGGGGATGGCCACAATGAGCAGTTCTTC

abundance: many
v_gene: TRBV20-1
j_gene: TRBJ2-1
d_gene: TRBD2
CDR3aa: CSARDSIGGAFYNEQFF
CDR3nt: TGCAGTGCTAGAGACTCTATCGGGGGGGCCTTCTACAATGAGCAGTTCTTC

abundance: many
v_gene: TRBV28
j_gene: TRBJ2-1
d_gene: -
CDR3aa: CASSFHVIRGAVKNEQFF
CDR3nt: TGTGCCAGCAGTTTCCATGTGATCCGGGGCGCTGTTAAGAATGAGCAGTTCTTC

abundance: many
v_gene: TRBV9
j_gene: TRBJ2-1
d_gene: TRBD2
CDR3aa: CASSVDKRDGQFF
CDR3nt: TGTGCCAGCAGCGTAGATAAGCGGGATGGTCAGTTCTTC

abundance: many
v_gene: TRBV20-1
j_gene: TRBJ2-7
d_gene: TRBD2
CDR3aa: CSARPLGTSEIGEQYF
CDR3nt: TGCAGTGCTCGCCCCCTCGGGACTAGCGAGATCGGCGAGCAGTACTTC

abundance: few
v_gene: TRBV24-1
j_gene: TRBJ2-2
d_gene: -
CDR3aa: CATSDLTGELFF
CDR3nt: TGTGCCACCAGTGACCTCACCGGGGAGCTGTTTTTT

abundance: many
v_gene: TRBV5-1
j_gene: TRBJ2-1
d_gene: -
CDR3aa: CASSLLTSSNEQFF
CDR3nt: TGCGCCAGCAGCCTACTAACTAGCTCCAATGAGCAGTTCTTC

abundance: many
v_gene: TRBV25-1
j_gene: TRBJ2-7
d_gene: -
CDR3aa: CASSEPGQKSYEQYF
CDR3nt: TGTGCCAGCAGTGAACCGGGACAAAAGAGCTACGAGCAGTACTTC

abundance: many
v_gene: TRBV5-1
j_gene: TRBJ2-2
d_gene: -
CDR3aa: CASSLKGEGGELFF
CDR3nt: TGCGCCAGCAGCTTGAAGGGGGAAGGCGGGGAGCTGTTTTTT

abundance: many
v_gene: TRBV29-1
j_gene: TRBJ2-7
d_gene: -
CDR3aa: CSVEQGYSYEQYF
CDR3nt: TGCAGCGTTGAGCAGGGCTACTCCTACGAGCAGTACTTC

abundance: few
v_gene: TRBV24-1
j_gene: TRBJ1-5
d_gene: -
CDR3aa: CATSDLNQPQHF
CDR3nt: TGTGCCACCAGTGATCTCAATCAGCCCCAGCATTTT

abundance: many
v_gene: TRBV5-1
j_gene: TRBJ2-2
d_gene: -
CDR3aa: CASSLNPETGELFF
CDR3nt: TGCGCCAGCAGCTTGAATCCCGAGACCGGGGAGCTGTTTTTT

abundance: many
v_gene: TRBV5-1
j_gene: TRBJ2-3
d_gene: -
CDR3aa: CASSLDSGSTDTQYF
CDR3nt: TGCGCCAGCAGCTTGGATAGCGGAAGCACAGATACGCAGTATTTT

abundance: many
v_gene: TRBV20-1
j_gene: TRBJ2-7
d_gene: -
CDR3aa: CSAQSRGRYEQYF
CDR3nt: TGCAGTGCCCAATCCCGGGGCAGATACGAGCAGTACTTC

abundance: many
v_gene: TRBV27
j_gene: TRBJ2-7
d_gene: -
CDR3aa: CASSPTDWPKIYEQYF
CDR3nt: TGTGCCAGCAGTCCTACCGACTGGCCCAAGATTTACGAGCAGTACTTC

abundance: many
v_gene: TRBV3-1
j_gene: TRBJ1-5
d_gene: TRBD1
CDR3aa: CASSTNRQGSQHF
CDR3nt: TGTGCCAGCAGCACAAACCGACAGGGTTCCCAGCATTTT

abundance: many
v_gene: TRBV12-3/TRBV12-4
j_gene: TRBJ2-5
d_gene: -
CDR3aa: CASSLDMGETQYF
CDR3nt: TGTGCCAGCAGTCTGGACATGGGAGAGACCCAGTACTTC

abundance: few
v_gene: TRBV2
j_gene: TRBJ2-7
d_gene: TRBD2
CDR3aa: CASSAGLARVGYEQYF
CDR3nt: TGTGCCAGCAGTGCCGGACTAGCGAGAGTAGGCTACGAGCAGTACTTC

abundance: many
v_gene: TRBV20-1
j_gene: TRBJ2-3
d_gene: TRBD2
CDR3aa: CSARLGTSGDTQYF
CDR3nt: TGCAGTGCTAGACTAGGGACTAGCGGAGATACGCAGTATTTT

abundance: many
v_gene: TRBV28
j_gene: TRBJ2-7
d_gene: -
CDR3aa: CASSPILRVYEQYF
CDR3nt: TGTGCCAGCAGCCCAATACTTAGGGTCTACGAGCAGTACTTC

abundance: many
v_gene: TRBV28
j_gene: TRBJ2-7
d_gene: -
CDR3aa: CASGRSYEQYF
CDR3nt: TGTGCCAGCGGGCGGAGCTACGAGCAGTACTTC

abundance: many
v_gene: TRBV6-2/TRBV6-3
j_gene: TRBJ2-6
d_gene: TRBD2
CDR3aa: CASSYLSGRGSGANVLTF
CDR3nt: TGTGCCAGCAGTTATCTTAGCGGGAGAGGCTCTGGGGCCAACGTCCTGACTTTC

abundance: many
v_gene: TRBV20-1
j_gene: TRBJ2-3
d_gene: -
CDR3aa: CSARVGGTQYF
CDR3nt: TGCAGTGCTAGAGTAGGGGGTACGCAGTATTTT

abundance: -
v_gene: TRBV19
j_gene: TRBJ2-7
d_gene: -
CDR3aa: CASSLRTDSLADALEQYF
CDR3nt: TGTGCCAGTAGTCTCCGGACGGACAGCTTAGCGGACGCTCTCGAGCAGTACTTC